Below are 22 T cell receptor beta chains sequenced from a single sample in a study of radiotherapy plus CTLA-4 blockade in lung cancer. The protocol was immunoSEQ multiplex PCR, while the TCRdb copy is restricted to in-frame clones and leaves out a portion. The sample has more than 75,000 clones, approximately 86% seen once; the top ten hold about 0.95%. The source material was peripheral blood, sampled from a patient treated with radiotherapy plus ipilimumab. These receptors were collected from a human donor with non-small cell lung cancer who had stable disease on radiotherapy plus ipilimumab.

The chain links TRBV2 to TRBJ2-3, with 10 bases matching TRBD2. Germline lookup yields CDR1 SNHLY and CDR2 FYNNEI. The CDR3 loop spans 16 amino acids. Germline trimming cut 7 bases from V and 4 bases from J; bases unmatched to any gene: 11. CDR3 loop: CASTRGASGGSDTQYF. DNA of the CDR3: TGTGCCAGCACCCGAGGGGCTAGCGGGGGTTCAGATACGCAGTATTTT.

V usage is TRBV7-2 and J usage is TRBJ2-7; D gene ambiguous. With 5 bases removed from V and 5 bases from J, the gap between germline ends came to 10 bases. The CDR3 is 12 residues long. Germline V CDR1 and CDR2: SGHTA, FQGNSA. DNA of the CDR3: TGTGCCAGCAGCCCCCCCCGGGACGAGCAGTACTTC. This translates into CASSPPRDEQYF.

The table lists this clone with a few counts. The V and J genes are TRBV5-8 and TRBJ2-5; tentatively, D is TRBD1 or TRBD2 (6 bases each). The V gene's germline CDR1 is SGHTS and CDR2 YDEGEE. This CDR3 has 15 residues. V was pared by 3 bases and J by 1 base, with 13 bases between. The CDR3 spells CASSWGARGQETQYF. The CDR3 coding sequence is TGTGCCAGCAGCTGGGGGGCCCGGGGCCAAGAGACCCAGTACTTC.

The chain couples TRBV4-2 to TRBJ2-1, with D maybe TRBD2 (5 bases). The V end was cut by 4 bases, the J end by 8 bases, with 15 bases between. CDR1 is LGHNA, CDR2 YNFKEQ, per germline. The CDR3 has 14 residues. The DNA for the CDR3 is TGTGCCAGCAGCCCCTCACTAGGGCGCTATGAGCAGTTCTTC. Translating gives CASSPSLGRYEQFF.

The chain recombines TRBV7-3 with TRBJ2-1, with D perhaps matching TRBD2 (5 bases). The CDR3 length is 13 residues. Germline CDR1 SGHTA, CDR2 FQGTGA. The V gene lost 4 bases and the J gene lost 4 bases, with 8 bases spanning the gap. Written as DNA, the CDR3 is TGTGCCAGCAGCTCCGGGGTATACAATGAGCAGTTCTTC. Its protein is CASSSGVYNEQFF.

The CDR3 is CASSLGAGIKAQHF. The CDR3, as DNA: TGTGCCAGCAGCTTGGGTGCGGGGATCAAGGCCCAGCATTTT. V usage is TRBV5-6 and J usage is TRBJ1-5; D unresolved. Germline CDR1 reads SGHDT; CDR2 reads YYEEEE. The CDR3 extends over 14 amino acids. Deletions cut 0 bases from V and 11 bases from J, with 15 bases between.

The genes are TRBV7-2 and TRBJ2-7; D unclear. Germline loops: CDR1 SGHTA, CDR2 FQGNSA. Trimming stripped 1 base from V and 0 bases from J, with 7 bases between. This CDR3 spans 14 amino acids. The CDR3 here is CASSLGGPSYEQYF. DNA of the CDR3: TGTGCCAGCAGCTTAGGTGGCCCCTCCTACGAGCAGTACTTC.

The V and J genes are TRBV6-6 and TRBJ1-6; tentative D call: TRBD1 (5 bases). Germline assignment: CDR1 MNHNY and CDR2 SVGAGI (reference sequence). V lost 7 bases to trimming and J lost 6 bases, with 13 bases between them. This CDR3 contains 14 residues. The CDR3 DNA sequence: TGTGCCAGCAAGGCGGGGGGGTCTAATTCACCCCTCCACTTT. Protein sequence: CASKAGGSNSPLHF.

J is TRBJ2-2 and V is TRBV10-1; the match to TRBD1 covers 7 bases. V dropped 7 bases and J dropped 1; count of bases not matched to a gene: 6. Germline V lookup: CDR1 WNHNN, CDR2 SYGVQD (reference sequence). The CDR3 is made up of 15 amino acids. DNA of the CDR3: TGCGCCAGCAATTCCGGGACAGTGAACACCGGGGAGCTGTTTTTT. This sequence encodes CASNSGTVNTGELFF.

This clone was seen once. The rearrangement joins TRBV30 to TRBJ2-5, with D possibly TRBD2 on 7 matching bases. The ends were cut back, 0 bases at V and 5 bases at J, with 13 bases in the middle. The CDR3 runs 14 residues. The V gene's germline CDR1 is GTSNPN and CDR2 SVGIG (reference sequence). The CDR3, as DNA: TGTGCCTGGAGTGTAGGGGGGGCCCGGGAGACCCAGTACTTC. Its translation is CAWSVGGARETQYF.

This clone was recorded once. The chain combines TRBV9 with TRBJ1-3; D is perhaps TRBD1 (6 bases). V was shortened by 0 bases and J by 3 bases, with 7 bases between the two germline ends. The CDR3 covers 14 residues. Germline CDR1 is SGDLS and CDR2 is YYNGEE. This chain's CDR3 is CASSVEGGGNTIYF. In DNA form, the CDR3 reads TGTGCCAGCAGCGTAGAGGGGGGTGGAAACACCATATATTTT. Full variable domain (remainder filled in from reference TRBV9 and TRBJ1-3): DSGVTQTPKHLITATGQRVTLRCSPRSGDLSVYWYQQSLDQGLQFLIQYYNGEERAKGNILERFSAQQFPDLHSELNLSSLELGDSALYFCASSVEGGGNTIYFGEGSWLTVV.

This clone is medium-sized within its sample. The V and J genes are TRBV19 and TRBJ2-2; no clear D gene. In germline, CDR1 is LNHDA, CDR2 SQIVND (reference sequence). The CDR3 loop spans 13 amino acids. Trimming took 6 bases from V and 4 from J, leaving 9 bases between them. The CDR3 is CASRVQSTGELFF. The DNA for the CDR3 is TGTGCCAGTAGGGTACAGAGCACCGGGGAGCTGTTTTTT.

The CDR3: CASSEGLDGAYEQYF. DNA of the CDR3: TGTGCCAGCAGTGAAGGCCTCGATGGGGCCTACGAGCAGTACTTC. The chain uses TRBV6-1 and TRBJ2-7, with D unclear. Germline CDR1 is MNHNS and CDR2 is SASEGT. Between the trimmed V and J ends, which lost 1 base and 2 bases, there was a span of 12 bases. CDR3 size: 15 residues.

The genes are TRBV5-1 and TRBJ1-6; tentative D call: TRBD1 (5 bases). CDR1 and CDR2 (germline): SGHRS, YFSETQ. This CDR3 contains 14 residues. V lost 4 bases and J 4 bases, leaving 9 bases between the germline ends. The CDR3 sequence: CASSGDSYNSPLHF. The CDR3 region has the DNA TGCGCCAGCAGCGGCGACAGTTATAATTCACCCCTCCACTTT.

V gene TRBV7-6 combines with J gene TRBJ1-3; D is ambiguous. Germline V gives CDR1 SGHVS, CDR2 FNYEAQ. CDR3 size: 13 residues. Trimming cost V 5 bases and J 4 bases, with 9 bases left between them. CDR3 protein: CASSQDGGNTIYF. The CDR3 nucleotides read TGTGCCAGCAGCCAGGACGGGGGAAACACCATATATTTT.

This chain connects TRBV19 to TRBJ2-7; D tentatively fits TRBD1 or TRBD2 (5 bases each). CDR3 length: 13 amino acids. Germline V gene lookup returns CDR1 LNHDA and CDR2 SQIVND (reference sequence). V was shortened by 4 bases and J by 3 bases, with 10 bases between the two germline ends. This CDR3 is CASSTGTSYEQYF. The CDR3 DNA sequence: TGTGCCAGTAGTACCGGGACCAGCTACGAGCAGTACTTC. Based on the CDR3 plus reference TRBV19 and TRBJ2-7, the full variable domain is DGGITQSPKYLFRKEGQNVTLSCEQNLNHDAMYWYRQDPGQGLRLIYYSQIVNDFQKGDIAEGYSVSREKKESFPLTVTSAQKNPTAFYLCASSTGTSYEQYFGPGTRLTVT.

This clone has just one count. This sequence joins TRBV6-1 and TRBJ2-7; D possibly corresponds to TRBD2 (5 bases). The V end lost 2 bases, the J end lost 4 bases, and 21 bases lay between the germline ends. CDR1 and CDR2 (germline): MNHNS, SASEGT. The CDR3 is 17 residues long. The CDR3 DNA sequence: TGTGCCAGCAGTGAATTTCCCAGTTTCACGGGATCATACGAGCAGTACTTC. This sequence encodes CASSEFPSFTGSYEQYF.

The rearrangement joins TRBV30 to TRBJ1-1; D may be TRBD1 (5 bases). Germline V gene sequence: CDR1 GTSNPN, CDR2 SVGIG (reference sequence). This CDR3 is 13 amino acids long. V lost 4 bases and J lost 1, with 10 bases in between. The CDR3 nucleotides read TGTGCCTGGACTAGACAGACGAACACTGAAGCTTTCTTT. This translates into CAWTRQTNTEAFF.

On this clone itself: The sample has other DNA sequences that encode this CDR3 too. The genes are TRBV7-9 and TRBJ2-7; weak D call: TRBD2 (6 bases). CDR3 length: 14 residues. The germline V and J ends were trimmed by 2 bases and 0 bases, with 8 bases remaining between them. Germline V gene data show CDR1 as SEHNR and CDR2 as FQNEAQ (reference sequence). The CDR3 spells CASSLSGSSYEQYF. In DNA, the CDR3 is TGTGCCAGCAGCTTATCCGGGAGCTCCTACGAGCAGTACTTC.

The chain employs TRBV2 and TRBJ2-1; TRBD2 matches at 9 bases. Unmatched junction bases numbered 8, after V lost 5 bases and J lost 6 bases. CDR3 length: 15 residues. CDR1 and CDR2 from the germline V gene are SNHLY and FYNNEI. CDR3 sequence (DNA): TGTGCCAGCAGTACCGGGACTAGCAGTGCCAATGAGCAGTTCTTC. This codes for CASSTGTSSANEQFF.

The chain joins TRBV5-4 to TRBJ2-7; D possibly uses TRBD1 or TRBD2 (6 bases each). The length of the CDR3 is 13 residues. Germline loops: CDR1 SGHNT, CDR2 YYREEE (reference sequence). The V end lost 0 bases, the J end lost 4 bases, and 8 bases lay between the germline ends. For the CDR3, the DNA is TGTGCCAGCAGCTTGGTAGGGGGGTACGAGCAGTACTTC. This sequence encodes CASSLVGGYEQYF.

The chain is built from TRBV19 and TRBJ2-5; TRBD1 matches 10 bases. The V gene's germline CDR1 is LNHDA and CDR2 SQIVND (reference sequence). CDR3 size: 19 residues. Unmatched junction bases numbered 13, after V lost 3 bases and J lost 0 bases. This CDR3 is CASSIWDRGQGEYQETQYF. The CDR3 region has the DNA TGTGCCAGTAGTATTTGGGATCGCGGACAGGGGGAATACCAAGAGACCCAGTACTTC.